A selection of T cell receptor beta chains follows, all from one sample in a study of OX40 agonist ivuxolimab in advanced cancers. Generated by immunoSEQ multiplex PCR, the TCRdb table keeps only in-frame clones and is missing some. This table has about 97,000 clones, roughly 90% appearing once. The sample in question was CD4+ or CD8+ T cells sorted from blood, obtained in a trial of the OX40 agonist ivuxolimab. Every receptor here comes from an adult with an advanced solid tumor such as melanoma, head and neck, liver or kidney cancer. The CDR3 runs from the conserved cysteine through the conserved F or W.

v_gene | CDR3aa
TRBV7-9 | CASSSFGTINEQYF
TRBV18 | CASSPRGPTGAYRTEAFF
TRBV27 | CASSFGQGPFNEQFF
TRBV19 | CASSMARDRGGTDTQYF
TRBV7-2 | CASSFSGGGGYNEQFF
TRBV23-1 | CASSPIADEQYF
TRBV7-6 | CASSSLAGVTDTQYF
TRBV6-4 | CASSDGGRYGYTF
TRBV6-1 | CASSESSGGADEQFF
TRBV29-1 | CSAKLAGSTEQYF